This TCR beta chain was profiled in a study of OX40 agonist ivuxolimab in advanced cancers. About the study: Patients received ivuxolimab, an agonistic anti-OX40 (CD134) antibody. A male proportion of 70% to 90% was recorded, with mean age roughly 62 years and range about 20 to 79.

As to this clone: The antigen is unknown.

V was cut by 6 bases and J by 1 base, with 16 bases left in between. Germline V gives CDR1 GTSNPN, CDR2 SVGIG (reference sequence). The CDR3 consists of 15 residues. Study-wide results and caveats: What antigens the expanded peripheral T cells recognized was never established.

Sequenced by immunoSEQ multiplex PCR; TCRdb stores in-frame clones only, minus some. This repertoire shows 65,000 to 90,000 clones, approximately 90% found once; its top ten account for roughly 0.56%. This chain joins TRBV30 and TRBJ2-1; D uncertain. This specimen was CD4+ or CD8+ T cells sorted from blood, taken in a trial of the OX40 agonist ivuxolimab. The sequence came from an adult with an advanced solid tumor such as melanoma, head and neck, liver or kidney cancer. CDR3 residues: CACNPISGSYNEQFF. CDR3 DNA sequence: TGTGCCTGCAACCCTATAAGTGGGTCCTACAATGAGCAGTTCTTC.